These T cell receptor beta chains were read from a single sample in a study of cytotoxic CD8 clonotypes in ibrutinib-treated CLL. The protocol was immunoSEQ multiplex PCR, while the TCRdb copy is restricted to in-frame clones and leaves out a portion. The table records roughly 160,000 clones, about four fifths of them present only once. The sequencing used PBMCs, collected after 12 months of ibrutinib treatment. Every receptor here comes from a human donor with chronic lymphocytic leukemia. Both conserved end residues are part of each CDR3.

TRBV28	TRBJ1-5	CASRGEGARSNQPQHF
TRBV2	TRBJ1-6	CASSEGQAGFIAGSPLHF
TRBV4-3	TRBJ2-1	CASSQDGLVSYNEQFF
TRBV28	TRBJ2-6	CASSLPGANVLTF
TRBV6-1	TRBJ2-5	CASSERSRETQYF
TRBV5-4	TRBJ1-1	CASSLGGRTEAFF
TRBV2	TRBJ2-5	CASRIQGVGETQYF
TRBV14	TRBJ1-3	CASSQDKDPSTRNTIYF
TRBV30	TRBJ1-5	CAWMGQPNQPQHF
TRBV5-6	TRBJ1-4	CASSLGAGNEKLFF
TRBV4-2	TRBJ2-1	CASSQSFGGGSYNEQFF
TRBV5-1	TRBJ1-5	CASSLEGVGQPQHF
TRBV7-2	TRBJ2-1	CASSLIDEQFF
TRBV18	TRBJ2-3	CASSMVSTDTQYF
TRBV19	TRBJ1-5	CAIRDGLLIGNQPQHF
TRBV7-2	TRBJ1-1	CASRPSSGGSEAFF
TRBV4-1	TRBJ2-3	CASSQPGPTMRRDTQYF
TRBV4-2	TRBJ2-1	CASSHERGGRYNEQFF
TRBV5-1	TRBJ2-7	CASSRAGYEQYF
TRBV19	TRBJ2-5	CASTPGTSPTGETQYF
TRBV4-3	TRBJ2-5	CASSQESGQGETQYF
TRBV5-1	TRBJ2-1	CASSLAGTSGGLNEQFF
TRBV7-2	TRBJ1-5	CASSLVQGVEQPQHF
TRBV4-2	TRBJ1-2	CASSQERGRGSVGYTF
TRBV6-4	TRBJ1-5	CASSDSFSNQPQHF
TRBV7-7	TRBJ2-1	CASSLVQGPGGEQFF
TRBV10-3	TRBJ1-2	CAIGAGRYGYTF
TRBV9	TRBJ2-7	CASSPSGSGTYEQYF
TRBV5-1	TRBJ1-1	CASSAGDFLGGTEAFF
TRBV7-2	TRBJ2-7	CASSLPHLAGGTYEQYF
TRBV7-9	TRBJ2-1	CASSTRLYNEQFF
TRBV11-2	TRBJ1-1	CASSLQGKSTEAFF
TRBV7-9	TRBJ1-1	CASSFGQGVNTEAFF
TRBV15	TRBJ2-7	CATSRPGLAGIAKQYF
TRBV4-3	TRBJ1-1	CASSQDRVDRVNTEAFF
TRBV28	TRBJ1-1	CASSLFLRGGRAAETEAFF
TRBV5-1	TRBJ1-1	CASSLGQGSLNTEAFF
TRBV4-2	TRBJ2-1	CASSQNFGEQFF
TRBV7-8	TRBJ1-2	CASSLGSGSGSYTF
TRBV4-3	TRBJ2-5	CASSQVRGAGTQYF
TRBV4-2	TRBJ2-7	CASSQYTYGGADEQYF
TRBV7-9	TRBJ1-6	CASSRRLGGGSYNSPLHF
TRBV9	TRBJ2-5	CASSVVASGGASQETQYF
TRBV29-1	TRBJ1-5	CSVAFGGSNQPQHF
TRBV19	TRBJ1-5	CTSRPGQAGGNQPQHF
TRBV5-1	TRBJ2-3	CASSTPLYPGETGESTDTQYF
TRBV6-6	TRBJ2-7	CASSYSRSSYEQYF
TRBV18	TRBJ2-7	CASSPPGGGGYEQYF
TRBV7-2	TRBJ1-5	CASSLESSNQPQHF
TRBV28	TRBJ1-3	CASRGSLGGNTIYF